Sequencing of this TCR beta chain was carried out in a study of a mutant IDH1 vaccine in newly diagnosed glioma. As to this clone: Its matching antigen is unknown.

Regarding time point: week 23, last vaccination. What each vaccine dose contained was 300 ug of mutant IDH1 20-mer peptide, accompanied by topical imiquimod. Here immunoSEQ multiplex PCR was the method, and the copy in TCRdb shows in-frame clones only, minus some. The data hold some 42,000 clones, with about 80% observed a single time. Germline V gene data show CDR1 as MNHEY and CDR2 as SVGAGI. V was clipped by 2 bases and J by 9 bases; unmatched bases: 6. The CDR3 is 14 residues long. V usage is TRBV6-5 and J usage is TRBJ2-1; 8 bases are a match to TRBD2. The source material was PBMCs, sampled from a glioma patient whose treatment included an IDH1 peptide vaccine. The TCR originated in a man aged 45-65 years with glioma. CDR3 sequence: CASSYRVSGAEQFF. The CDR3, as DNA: TGTGCCAGCAGTTACCGGGTTAGCGGGGCTGAGCAGTTCTTC.